A single sample is the source of the 32 T cell receptor beta chains below, sequenced in a study of blood T cell repertoires in COVID-19. Profiling relied on immunoSEQ multiplex PCR, and the TCRdb table lists in-frame clones only, not all of them. The sample yields 250,000 to 300,000 clones, around 90% seen once. What was sequenced was peripheral blood. All receptors derive from a woman in her 40s who had recovered from COVID-19.

The CDR3 DNA is TGTGCCAGCAGCCCACTCCGACAGGGGCCCTGGGGCGGGGAGCTGTTTTTT. This codes for CASSPLRQGPWGGELFF. The chain uses TRBV5-6 and TRBJ2-2, with TRBD1 identical over 8 bases. With 4 bases clipped from V and 7 bases from J, the junction kept 15 bases outside the gene matches. CDR1 and CDR2 (germline): SGHDT, YYEEEE. The CDR3 is 17 residues long.

J is TRBJ2-1 and V is TRBV12-5; D is unclear. Trimming removed 0 bases from V and 5 bases from J, with 8 bases in between. This CDR3 has 14 amino acids. Germline assignment: CDR1 LGHNT and CDR2 FRNRAP. CDR3: CASGLVPLDNEQFF. CDR3 nucleotides: TGTGCTAGTGGTTTGGTCCCACTTGACAATGAGCAGTTCTTC. Filled out from reference TRBV12-5 and TRBJ2-1, the complete variable domain reads DARVTQTPRHKVTEMGQEVTMRCQPILGHNTVFWYRQTMMQGLELLAYFRNRAPLDDSGMPKDRFSAEMPDATLATLKIQPSEPRDSAVYFCASGLVPLDNEQFFGPGTRLTVL.

The V call is TRBV6-5, the J call TRBJ1-2, with D perhaps matching TRBD1 (5 bases). V lost 0 bases and J 7 bases, leaving 18 bases between the germline ends. CDR1 is MNHEY and CDR2 is SVGAGI in the germline V gene. This CDR3 is built from 16 residues. The CDR3 protein is CASSYSSPGGLGGYTF. CDR3 nucleotides: TGTGCCAGCAGTTACTCGAGTCCCGGGGGTCTGGGTGGCTACACCTTC.

The rearrangement uses TRBV21-1 and TRBJ2-7; the DNA was not used to check the table's D call, TRBD2. TRBV21-1 is an annotated pseudogene. The CDR3 consists of 17 residues. For the CDR3, the DNA is TGTGCCAGCAGCGAAAGCGGCGGGTGCGGCCCAGCCTACGAGCAGTACTTC. It encodes CASSESGGCGPAYEQYF.

This clone occurred once. The V and J genes are TRBV28 and TRBJ2-1; D is perhaps TRBD2 (6 bases). From germline, CDR1 is MDHEN and CDR2 SYDVKM. The CDR3 runs 14 residues. With 5 bases removed from V and 4 bases from J, the gap between germline ends came to 12 bases. In DNA, the CDR3 is TGTGCCAGCAGTAGTCGACTAGGTTACAATGAGCAGTTCTTC. Its translation is CASSSRLGYNEQFF. The full variable domain, its missing parts supplied by reference TRBV28 and TRBJ2-1, is DVKVTQSSRYLVKRTGEKVFLECVQDMDHENMFWYRQDPGLGLRLIYFSYDVKMKEKGDIPEGYSVSREKKERFSLILESASTNQTSMYLCASSSRLGYNEQFFGPGTRLTVL.

CDR3 protein: CASSRPPGQGAQNEQYF. CDR3 bases: TGCGCCAGCAGCCGACCACCCGGACAGGGGGCGCAAAACGAGCAGTACTTC. This chain joins TRBV4-1 and TRBJ2-7; 11 positions match TRBD1. Germline V CDR1 and CDR2: MGHRA, YSYEKL. This CDR3 has 17 residues. Unmatched junction bases numbered 13, after V lost 4 bases and J lost 5 bases.

J is TRBJ1-6 and V is TRBV11-3, with D perhaps TRBD1 (5 bases). The CDR3 totals 13 residues. From germline, CDR1 is SGHNT and CDR2 YENEEA. Trimming took 6 bases from V and 9 from J, leaving 12 bases between them. The CDR3 sequence is CASSQGEASPLHF. The CDR3 DNA follows: TGTGCCAGCAGTCAGGGTGAGGCTTCACCCCTCCACTTT.

This chain uses TRBV21-1 with TRBJ2-1; the table's D call of TRBD2 was not tested on the DNA. TRBV21-1 is an annotated pseudogene. This CDR3 has 18 residues. CDR3 nucleotide sequence: TGTGCCAGCAGCAAAGAACTTCTAGGTGGGGGACTCGACAATGAGCAGTTCTTC. This sequence encodes CASSKELLGGGLDNEQFF.

This sequence joins TRBV4-2 and TRBJ2-5; possible D gene TRBD2, 5 bases. The ends were cut back, 1 base at V and 0 bases at J, with 12 bases in the middle. Germline loops: CDR1 LGHNA, CDR2 YNFKEQ. The CDR3 consists of 16 residues. CDR3: CASSQVAAAYQETQYF. The CDR3 region has the DNA TGTGCCAGCAGCCAAGTAGCAGCGGCGTACCAAGAGACCCAGTACTTC.

This clone was seen once. The chain combines TRBV7-9 with TRBJ1-2; 9 positions agree with TRBD1. The germline V gene has CDR1 SEHNR and CDR2 FQNEAQ (reference sequence). V trimming: 7 bases; J trimming: 2 bases; junction bases outside the gene matches: 17. The CDR3 is made up of 18 amino acids. The CDR3 sequence: CASTPPRAGQGINYGYTF. In nucleotides, the CDR3 is TGTGCCAGCACCCCCCCCAGAGCGGGACAGGGAATAAACTATGGCTACACCTTC.

This clone was seen once. The gene calls are TRBV12-3 or TRBV12-4 and TRBJ2-1; tentatively, D is TRBD2 (5 bases). V lost 6 bases and J 12 bases, leaving 18 bases between the germline ends. CDR3 length: 13 residues. Written as DNA, the CDR3 is TGTGCCAGCAGGTACGATCGAGGGTCTGGGCAGTTCTTC. It yields the protein CASRYDRGSGQFF.

V gene TRBV24-1 combines with J gene TRBJ2-7, with D possibly being TRBD1 (6 bases). Trimming cost V 5 bases and J 3 bases, with 13 bases left between them. CDR1 is KGHDR and CDR2 is SFDVKD in the germline V gene. The CDR3 has 14 residues. The CDR3 protein is CATSATGPFYEQYF. Here the CDR3 DNA reads TGTGCCACCAGTGCCACAGGGCCCTTCTACGAGCAGTACTTC.

The chain has TRBV2 and TRBJ1-5; the D is unclear. The CDR3 covers 13 residues. In germline, CDR1 is SNHLY, CDR2 FYNNEI. V was pared by 10 bases and J by 3 bases, with 13 bases between. The CDR3 spells CATGAAINQPQHF. DNA of the CDR3: TGTGCCACCGGAGCAGCGATCAATCAGCCCCAGCATTTT.

The chain couples TRBV5-1 to TRBJ1-1, with 8 bases lining up with TRBD1. Looked up from germline, CDR1 is SGHRS and CDR2 is YFSETQ. Unmatched junction bases numbered 8, after V lost 4 bases and J lost 0 bases. The CDR3 totals 16 residues. The CDR3 loop reads CASSPQGEILNTEAFF. The CDR3 bases are TGCGCCAGCAGCCCACAGGGGGAGATTCTGAACACTGAAGCTTTCTTT.

On this clone itself: The sample has other DNA sequences that encode this CDR3 too. V gene TRBV6-6 combines with J gene TRBJ2-1; TRBD2 aligns across 13 bases. This CDR3 region has 13 residues. Trimming took 11 bases from V and 10 from J; bases not matched to a gene: 8. Looked up from germline, CDR1 is MNHNY and CDR2 is SVGAGI (reference sequence). CDR3 residues: CASSPGLAGEQFF. The CDR3 DNA sequence: TGTGCCTCCTCTCCGGGACTAGCGGGAGAGCAGTTCTTC.

This clone was found a few times. The V gene is TRBV24-1, the J gene TRBJ1-2; D gene unclear. The length of the CDR3 is 14 residues. Germline V lookup: CDR1 KGHDR, CDR2 SFDVKD. Trimming stripped 2 bases from V and 4 bases from J, with 10 bases between. CDR3 nucleotide sequence: TGTGCCACCAGTGATTACGGGGTCCCCTATGGCTACACCTTC. Protein: CATSDYGVPYGYTF.

The chain employs TRBV3-1 (or the pseudogene TRBV3-2) and TRBJ2-3; 8 positions agree with TRBD2. V lost 5 bases and J lost 2; bases outside the gene matches: 15. The CDR3 loop spans 18 amino acids. Germline CDR1 reads LGHDT; CDR2 reads YNNKEL (reference sequence). CDR3 nucleotides: TGTGCCAGCAGCGCGCGTCTTTGGATGCGGGAGGACACAGATACGCAGTATTTT. Translation: CASSARLWMREDTDTQYF.

The chain combines TRBV10-1 with TRBJ2-7, with 10 bases fitting TRBD1. CDR3 length equals 15 residues. CDR1 and CDR2 from the germline V gene are WNHNN and SYGVQD (reference sequence). V shed 2 bases, J shed 2 bases, and the junction held 3 bases outside the gene matches. CDR3 loop: CASSEGTGDPYEQYF. The CDR3 coding sequence is TGCGCCAGCAGTGAGGGGACAGGGGACCCCTACGAGCAGTACTTC.

The genes are TRBV2 and TRBJ2-7; D is unresolved. Germline CDR1 is SNHLY and CDR2 is FYNNEI. V was clipped by 4 bases and J by 7 bases, with 14 bases between them. CDR3 length: 13 residues. In DNA, the CDR3 is TGTGCCAGCAGTGGGCTAGTAACACGGGAGCAGTACTTC. Translation: CASSGLVTREQYF.

The V gene is TRBV15, the J gene TRBJ2-5; tentative D call: TRBD2 (5 bases). V shed 3 bases and J shed 4 bases, with 12 bases lying between them. CDR1 is LNHNV, CDR2 YYDKDF, per germline (reference sequence). There are 14 residues in the CDR3. The CDR3 here is CATSSGLAPETQYF. In DNA form, the CDR3 reads TGTGCCACCAGCAGTGGGCTAGCCCCAGAGACCCAGTACTTC.

The V gene is TRBV5-1, the J gene TRBJ1-1; D is ambiguous. Per germline, CDR1 SGHRS and CDR2 YFSETQ. The CDR3 loop spans 14 amino acids. The V and J ends lost 0 bases and 0 bases respectively, with 6 bases between them. The CDR3 loop reads CASSLDGMNTEAFF. The CDR3 bases are TGCGCCAGCAGCTTGGACGGTATGAACACTGAAGCTTTCTTT.

This clone was counted once. The genes are TRBV10-1 and TRBJ1-1; 8 bases agree with TRBD1. The CDR3 totals 15 residues. The J segment lost 1 base and the V segment lost 5 bases, leaving 6 bases of the junction unmatched. Germline loops: CDR1 WNHNN, CDR2 SYGVQD (reference sequence). Here the CDR3 DNA reads TGCGCCAGCAGTCGCGAACAGGGGGGGAACACTGAAGCTTTCTTT. Protein: CASSREQGGNTEAFF.

The chain employs TRBV6-1 and TRBJ2-4; D is possibly TRBD1 (6 bases). Trimming left V 7 bases short and J 4 bases short, with 17 bases between. CDR3 size: 15 residues. Germline V gene lookup returns CDR1 MNHNS and CDR2 SASEGT. The CDR3 loop reads CASIQGQISKNIQYF. The DNA of the CDR3 is TGTGCCAGCATTCAAGGACAGATTTCTAAAAACATTCAGTACTTC.

This chain uses TRBV5-1 with TRBJ2-3; D remains ambiguous. From germline, CDR1 is SGHRS and CDR2 YFSETQ. Trimming left V 0 bases short and J 1 base short, with 9 bases between. This CDR3 contains 15 residues. The CDR3 loop reads CASSLVGVGTDTQYF. The CDR3 bases are TGCGCCAGCAGCTTGGTCGGAGTGGGCACAGATACGCAGTATTTT.

The genes are TRBV5-6 and TRBJ2-7, with 10 bases fitting TRBD2. Losses at the gene ends were 0 bases for V and 4 bases for J; bases not matched to a gene: 10. The CDR3 runs to 17 residues. Germline V lookup: CDR1 SGHDT, CDR2 YYEEEE. The CDR3 DNA sequence: TGTGCCAGCAGCTTGGATCTAGCGGGAGTGAATCGGTACGAGCAGTACTTC. Encoded protein: CASSLDLAGVNRYEQYF.

This clone was recorded only once. The J gene is TRBJ1-1, the V gene TRBV19; 12 bases match TRBD1. Germline CDR1 reads LNHDA; CDR2 reads SQIVND (reference sequence). The CDR3 sequence is 17 residues long. V shed 2 bases, J shed 4 bases, and the junction held 8 bases outside the gene matches. CDR3 amino acids: CASSILPGQGARTEAFF. The CDR3 DNA follows: TGTGCCAGTAGTATATTGCCGGGACAGGGGGCCCGCACTGAAGCTTTCTTT.

The chain is built from TRBV11-2 and TRBJ2-3; a weak D match, TRBD2 (6 bases). The CDR3 length is 16 residues. Per germline, CDR1 SGHAT and CDR2 FQNNGV. V was pared by 2 bases and J by 2 bases, with 14 bases between. The CDR3 DNA reads as TGTGCCAGCAGCTTACGCGGGAATAAAGTCACAGATACGCAGTATTTT. Its protein is CASSLRGNKVTDTQYF. The full variable domain, rest sourced from reference TRBV11-2 and TRBJ2-3, is EAGVAQSPRYKIIEKRQSVAFWCNPISGHATLYWYQQILGQGPKLLIQFQNNGVVDDSQLPKDRFSAERLKGVDSTLKIQPAKLEDSAVYLCASSLRGNKVTDTQYFGPGTRLTVL.

CDR3 in amino acids: CAWSSWGESTDTQYF. For the CDR3, the DNA is TGTGCCTGGAGTTCGTGGGGCGAGAGCACAGATACGCAGTATTTT. The chain carries TRBV30 and TRBJ2-3; a possible D gene is TRBD1 (5 bases). The CDR3 runs 15 residues. Between the trimmed V and J ends, which lost 2 bases and 0 bases, there was a span of 12 bases. Germline V lookup: CDR1 GTSNPN, CDR2 SVGIG (reference sequence).

This clone was observed once. V gene TRBV27 combines with J gene TRBJ2-7; TRBD1 is a possible D gene (5 bases). V lost 0 bases and J 2 bases, leaving 8 bases between the germline ends. CDR1 and CDR2 from the germline V gene are MNHEY and SMNVEV (reference sequence). The CDR3 extends over 14 amino acids. The CDR3 DNA follows: TGTGCCAGCAGTTTATCCCCCAGGGCCTACGAGCAGTACTTC. Amino acid sequence: CASSLSPRAYEQYF.

There are a few counts of this clone. This sequence joins TRBV28 and TRBJ1-5; 8 positions agree with TRBD1. This CDR3 region has 16 residues. The V and J ends lost 6 bases and 0 bases, in that order; junction bases with no gene match: 7. Germline CDR1 reads MDHEN; CDR2 reads SYDVKM. The CDR3 loop is CASSLPGTGSNQPQHF. The CDR3 DNA follows: TGTGCCAGCAGCTTACCCGGGACAGGTAGCAATCAGCCCCAGCATTTT.

This clone was recorded only once. The J gene is TRBJ1-2, the V gene TRBV29-1; TRBD1 matches at 9 bases. Germline loops: CDR1 SQVTM, CDR2 ANQGSEA. This CDR3 has 14 amino acids. Losses at the gene ends were 3 bases for V and 8 bases for J; bases not matched to a gene: 10. The CDR3 DNA reads as TGCAGCGTTGAGGTGGACAGGGGTTTCCGGGGCTACACCTTC. This encodes CSVEVDRGFRGYTF.

The chain has TRBV4-1 and TRBJ2-5; TRBD2 aligns across 16 bases. Losses at the gene ends were 4 bases for V and 1 base for J; bases not matched to a gene: 9. CDR1 and CDR2 (germline): MGHRA, YSYEKL. This CDR3 comprises 19 residues. The CDR3 sequence: CASSLTGLAGGGPQETQYF. DNA for the CDR3: TGCGCCAGCAGCCTCACGGGACTAGCGGGAGGGGGGCCCCAAGAGACCCAGTACTTC.